The clone carrying this T cell receptor (beta chain) was counted once. There are 15 residues in the CDR3. Germline assignment: CDR1 SNHLY and CDR2 FYNNEI. Trimming took 4 bases from V and 9 from J, leaving 16 bases between them. The data derive from a study of blood T cell repertoires in COVID-19. For the study at large: Collection of acute and convalescent COVID-19 samples took place in the United States, Italy and Spain.

Sequencing used immunoSEQ multiplex PCR; TCRdb keeps in-frame clones, though not all of them. The table has fewer than 200,000 clones, 80% to 90% seen once. Sequenced sample: peripheral blood. The clonotype originates from a man aged 18 to 29 who had recovered from COVID-19. The chain has TRBV2 and TRBJ1-6; D uncertain. The CDR3 reads CASSGTVVGSSPLHF. The CDR3 DNA reads TGTGCCAGCAGTGGGACTGTTGTCGGGTCTTCACCCCTCCACTTT.